This TCR beta chain was sequenced for a study of cytomegalovirus exposure and HLA in healthy donors. Regarding the study as a whole: Several V segments, TRBV6-2 and TRBV6-3 among them, could not be told apart and were dropped.

In the PCR, 60 Vbeta and 13 Jbeta primers were used. The assay was immunoSEQ multiplex PCR, and TCRdb's table has in-frame clones only and misses some. This sample has over 100,000 clones; around three quarters occur once, and the top ten carry approximately 0.9%. The V segment lost 0 bases and the J segment 5 bases; nucleotides outside the gene matches: 11. Germline V CDR1 and CDR2: SGHNT, YYREEE (reference sequence). The CDR3 contains 17 residues. This clone was seen a single time. Its antigen remains unidentified. The V call is TRBV5-4, the J call TRBJ2-5; 9 positions match TRBD2. This receptor was obtained from a woman in her 30s in good health and CMV-seronegative. The specimen was PBMCs. The chain's CDR3 is CASSLEVAGVGGETQYF. DNA for the CDR3: TGTGCCAGCAGCTTGGAAGTAGCGGGAGTTGGAGGGGAGACCCAGTACTTC. Full variable domain (remainder filled in from reference TRBV5-4 and TRBJ2-5): ETGVTQSPTHLIKTRGQQVTLRCSSQSGHNTVSWYQQALGQGPQFIFQYYREEENGRGNFPPRFSGLQFPNYSSELNVNALELDDSALYLCASSLEVAGVGGETQYFGPGTRLLVL.